These 24 T cell receptor beta chains were sequenced from one sample in a study of technical replicates of blood from a few donors. Only in-frame clones appear in the TCRdb table, and some are missing; sequencing was by immunoSEQ multiplex PCR. Among around 80,000 clones listed, about 88% were seen once. Sequencing used T cells isolated from PBMCs. The origin of the receptors is a human donor in good health.

This chain links TRBV6-5 with TRBJ2-5, with 7 nucleotides matching TRBD1. The V gene end was trimmed by 5 bases and the J gene end by 5 bases; junction bases not matched to a gene: 11. CDR3 length: 15 amino acids. Germline-derived CDR1 and CDR2 are MNHEY and SVGAGI. The CDR3 region has the DNA TGTGCCAGCAGTCCGGACAGGCGATGGCGGGAGACCCAGTACTTC. This encodes CASSPDRRWRETQYF.

The genes are TRBV28 and TRBJ1-2; a possible D gene is TRBD1 (5 bases). Germline lookup yields CDR1 MDHEN and CDR2 SYDVKM. V was clipped by 5 bases and J by 2 bases, with 15 bases between them. The CDR3 extends over 15 amino acids. CDR3 residues: CASSLVPTVNYGYTF. In DNA form, the CDR3 reads TGTGCCAGCAGTCTAGTCCCGACAGTGAACTATGGCTACACCTTC.

The gene calls are TRBV4-1 and TRBJ2-2; 7 bases align to TRBD2. The CDR3 is 16 residues long. Germline lookup yields CDR1 MGHRA and CDR2 YSYEKL. Trimming removed 2 bases from V and 4 bases from J; junction bases left unmatched: 7. The CDR3 spells CASSQSKLAPTGELFF. Here the CDR3 DNA reads TGCGCCAGCAGCCAAAGTAAACTAGCGCCCACCGGGGAGCTGTTTTTT.

This clone was counted a single time. CDR3 bases: TGTGCCAGCGGCGGAATCAGATACGAGCAGTACTTC. Protein sequence: CASGGIRYEQYF. J is TRBJ2-5 and V is TRBV7-9; D unresolved. The J call is uncertain, as TRBJ2-7 better fits the DNA end. The germline V gene encodes CDR1 SEHNR and CDR2 FQNEAQ (reference sequence). The CDR3 has 12 amino acids.

The CDR3 coding sequence is TGTGCCAGCAGTTTCGGGACAGGGGCCTACGAGCAGTACTTC. It encodes CASSFGTGAYEQYF. The chain has TRBV28 and TRBJ2-7, with 10 bases that match TRBD1. Germline loops: CDR1 MDHEN, CDR2 SYDVKM. The CDR3 has 14 residues. With 3 bases clipped from V and 2 bases from J, the junction kept 1 base outside the gene matches.

This clone appeared a single time. The V gene is TRBV19, the J gene TRBJ1-2; TRBD1 agrees at 8 bases. Unmatched junction bases numbered 6, after V lost 6 bases and J lost 3 bases. The germline gives CDR1 LNHDA, CDR2 SQIVND (reference sequence). This CDR3 is 14 amino acids long. The CDR3 loop is CASRYGQGDYGYTF. Written as DNA, the CDR3 is TGTGCCAGTAGATATGGACAGGGAGACTATGGCTACACCTTC.

CDR3 loop: CATAQGTTEAFF. CDR3 nucleotides: TGTGCCACCGCACAGGGGACCACTGAAGCTTTCTTT. The V call is TRBV19, the J call TRBJ1-1, with 7 nucleotides matching TRBD1. This CDR3 is built from 12 residues. V trimming: 10 bases; J trimming: 4 bases; junction bases outside the gene matches: 6. Germline loops: CDR1 LNHDA, CDR2 SQIVND (reference sequence).

This clone was counted a single time. The chain carries TRBV27 and TRBJ2-7, with TRBD2 matching over 8 bases. Germline V CDR1 and CDR2: MNHEY, SMNVEV (reference sequence). The CDR3 runs to 15 residues. The ends lost 4 bases at V and 0 bases at J; junction bases unmatched: 5. The CDR3 coding sequence is TGTGCCAGCAGTTCTCCAAGCGGGAGCTCCTACGAGCAGTACTTC. Amino acids: CASSSPSGSSYEQYF.

The V and J genes are TRBV20-1 and TRBJ2-5, with D hard to call. This CDR3 contains 11 residues. Germline CDR1 DFQATT, CDR2 SNEGSKA (reference sequence). With 6 bases removed from V and 3 bases from J, the gap between germline ends came to 8 bases. As DNA, the CDR3 is TGCAGTGCGAAGCAGGAAGAGACCCAGTACTTC. Translating gives CSAKQEETQYF.

The genes are TRBV28 and TRBJ2-7; TRBD1 aligns across 8 bases. The CDR3 runs 17 residues. The germline V gene has CDR1 MDHEN and CDR2 SYDVKM. Trimming removed 2 bases from V and 5 bases from J; junction bases left unmatched: 14. This CDR3 reads CASSLVTGGPPANEQYF. CDR3 DNA sequence: TGTGCCAGCAGTTTAGTCACAGGGGGTCCTCCGGCTAACGAGCAGTACTTC.

The chain uses TRBV15 and TRBJ1-1; 9 bases line up with TRBD1. Germline V gene data show CDR1 as LNHNV and CDR2 as YYDKDF (reference sequence). This CDR3 is 15 amino acids long. Losses at the gene ends were 5 bases for V and 0 bases for J; bases not matched to a gene: 4. Here the CDR3 reads CATSGGQGMNTEAFF. For the CDR3, the DNA is TGTGCCACCAGCGGAGGACAGGGGATGAACACTGAAGCTTTCTTT.

The chain couples TRBV5-1 to TRBJ1-3; D call uncertain. In germline, CDR1 is SGHRS, CDR2 YFSETQ. The length of the CDR3 is 16 residues. V lost 4 bases, J lost 4 bases, and 18 bases lay in between. The CDR3 sequence is CASSPFDVDWGNTIYF. As DNA, the CDR3 is TGCGCCAGCAGCCCATTCGACGTAGACTGGGGAAACACCATATATTTT.

A few counts support this clone. The chain combines TRBV6-1 with TRBJ2-7; 7 nucleotides agree with TRBD1. The CDR3 has 13 amino acids. J lost 4 bases, V lost 9 bases, and 9 bases had no gene match. Germline V gene lookup returns CDR1 MNHNS and CDR2 SASEGT. CDR3 sequence (DNA): TGTGCCAGTGGGGGTAGGGGGCAATACGAGCAGTACTTC. Protein: CASGGRGQYEQYF.

This sequence joins TRBV9 and TRBJ2-5, with D possibly matching TRBD2 (6 bases). The CDR3 extends over 14 amino acids. Germline lookup yields CDR1 SGDLS and CDR2 YYNGEE. V lost 2 bases to trimming and J lost 0 bases, with 8 bases between them. CDR3 coding DNA: TGTGCCAGCAGCGTTAGCGGAAACCAAGAGACCCAGTACTTC. Its protein product is CASSVSGNQETQYF.

The chain carries TRBV19 and TRBJ2-2; TRBD1 matches 7 bases. CDR1 is LNHDA and CDR2 is SQIVND in the germline V gene (reference sequence). There are 15 residues in the CDR3. Trimming removed 5 bases from V and 1 base from J; junction bases left unmatched: 4. The CDR3 bases are TGTGCCAGTAGTCCGGGACAGCAGAACACCGGGGAGCTGTTTTTT. This gives the protein CASSPGQQNTGELFF.

V and J are TRBV2 and TRBJ1-5; possible D gene TRBD1, 5 bases. Trimming removed 5 bases at V and 4 bases at J, with 15 bases between. The CDR3 length is 15 residues. Germline CDR1 is SNHLY and CDR2 is FYNNEI. The DNA of the CDR3 is TGTGCCAGCAGTACCCTTGGGGGGTCTAATCAGCCCCAGCATTTT. Translated, it gives CASSTLGGSNQPQHF.

The J gene is TRBJ2-1, the V gene TRBV5-1, with TRBD2 matching 8 bases. CDR1 and CDR2 from the germline V gene are SGHRS and YFSETQ. The V segment lost 7 bases and the J segment 3 bases; nucleotides outside the gene matches: 0. The CDR3 is 12 amino acids. This CDR3 reads CASGTSYNEQFF. CDR3 in DNA: TGCGCCAGCGGGACTAGCTACAATGAGCAGTTCTTC. Based on the CDR3 plus reference TRBV5-1 and TRBJ2-1, the full variable domain is KAGVTQTPRYLIKTRGQQVTLSCSPISGHRSVSWYQQTPGQGLQFLFEYFSETQRNKGNFPGRFSGRQFSNSRSEMNVSTLELGDSALYLCASGTSYNEQFFGPGTRLTVL.

The chain employs TRBV2 and TRBJ2-5; TRBD1 matches at 8 bases. Looked up from germline, CDR1 is SNHLY and CDR2 is FYNNEI. With 6 bases clipped from V and 5 bases from J, the junction kept 11 bases outside the gene matches. There are 15 residues in the CDR3. CDR3 region: CASSSQGARPETQYF. Written as DNA, the CDR3 is TGTGCCAGCAGCTCCCAGGGGGCTCGTCCGGAGACCCAGTACTTC.

The CDR3 is CASSELLTGAGNTIYF. In DNA, the CDR3 is TGTGCCAGTAGTGAACTCTTAACAGGGGCTGGAAACACCATATATTTT. The chain recombines TRBV19 with TRBJ1-3; the match to TRBD1 covers 7 bases. Germline loops: CDR1 LNHDA, CDR2 SQIVND (reference sequence). The V and J ends lost 5 bases and 2 bases, in that order; junction bases with no gene match: 9. The CDR3 has 16 amino acids.

The V call is TRBV27, the J call TRBJ2-2; D not resolved. Germline V CDR1 and CDR2: MNHEY, SMNVEV (reference sequence). Trimming took off 1 base at V and 6 bases at J, with 6 bases between the two ends. The CDR3 extends over 13 amino acids. CDR3 residues: CASSLYVAGELFF. The CDR3 region has the DNA TGTGCCAGCAGTTTATATGTCGCCGGGGAGCTGTTTTTT.

The sample holds a few counts of this clone. CDR3 sequence: CAIRDRVSGNTIYF. The CDR3 DNA reads as TGTGCCATCCGGGACAGGGTATCTGGAAACACCATATATTTT. The chain carries TRBV28 and TRBJ1-3, with 9 bases matching TRBD1. The CDR3 extends over 14 amino acids. J gave up 1 base and V 10 bases, and 5 bases lay outside the gene matches. Germline V gives CDR1 MDHEN, CDR2 SYDVKM.

This chain connects TRBV5-8 to TRBJ1-2, with 7 bases matching TRBD1. Unmatched junction bases numbered 7, after V lost 2 bases and J lost 6 bases. The CDR3 extends over 14 amino acids. Germline V gives CDR1 SGHTS, CDR2 YDEGEE. Written as DNA, the CDR3 is TGTGCCAGCAGCTTCCAGACAGGGTCAAATGGCTACACCTTC. Protein: CASSFQTGSNGYTF.

J is TRBJ2-3 and V is TRBV5-1; D unclear. V was shortened by 0 bases and J by 0 bases, with 5 bases between the two germline ends. This CDR3 is built from 14 residues. The germline V gene encodes CDR1 SGHRS and CDR2 YFSETQ. This CDR3 is CASSLDPSTDTQYF. CDR3 nucleotide sequence: TGCGCCAGCAGCTTGGATCCTAGCACAGATACGCAGTATTTT.

This clone was counted once. The chain carries TRBV4-1 and TRBJ1-1; D not resolved. This CDR3 has 15 residues. V gave up 0 bases and J gave up 1 base, with 9 bases separating them. CDR1 is MGHRA and CDR2 is YSYEKL in the germline V gene. The CDR3 loop is CASSQDLGRNTEAFF. CDR3 sequence (DNA): TGCGCCAGCAGCCAAGATTTGGGGAGGAACACTGAAGCTTTCTTT.